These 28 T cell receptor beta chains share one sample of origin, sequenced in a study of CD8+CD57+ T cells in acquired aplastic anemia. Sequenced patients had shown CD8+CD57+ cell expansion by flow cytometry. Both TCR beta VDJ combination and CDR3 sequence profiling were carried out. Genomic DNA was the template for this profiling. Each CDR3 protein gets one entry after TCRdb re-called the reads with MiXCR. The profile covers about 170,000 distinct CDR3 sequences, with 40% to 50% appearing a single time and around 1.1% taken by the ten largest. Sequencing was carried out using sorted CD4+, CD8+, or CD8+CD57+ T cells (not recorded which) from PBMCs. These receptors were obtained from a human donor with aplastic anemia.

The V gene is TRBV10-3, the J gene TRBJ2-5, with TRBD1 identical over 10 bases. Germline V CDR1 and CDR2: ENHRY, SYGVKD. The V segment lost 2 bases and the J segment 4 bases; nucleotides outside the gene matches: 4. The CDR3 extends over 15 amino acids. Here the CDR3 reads CAISEGQGGRETQYF. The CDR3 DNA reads TGTGCCATCAGTGAGGGACAGGGGGGACGAGAGACCCAGTACTTC.

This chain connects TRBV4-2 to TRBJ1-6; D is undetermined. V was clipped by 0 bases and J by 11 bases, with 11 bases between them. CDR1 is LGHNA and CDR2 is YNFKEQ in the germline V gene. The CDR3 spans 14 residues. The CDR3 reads CASSQDGTATPLHF. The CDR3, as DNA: TGTGCCAGCAGCCAAGATGGCACAGCGACACCCCTCCACTTT.

The CDR3 DNA reads TGCAGTGCTAGAGATGTCGACAGGGGGGATAGTGGCTACACCTTC. The encoded protein is CSARDVDRGDSGYTF. The J gene is TRBJ1-2, the V gene TRBV20-1; 9 bases are a match to TRBD1. This CDR3 has 15 amino acids. V was clipped by 0 bases and J by 7 bases; unmatched bases: 9. Germline V gene data show CDR1 as DFQATT and CDR2 as SNEGSKA (reference sequence).

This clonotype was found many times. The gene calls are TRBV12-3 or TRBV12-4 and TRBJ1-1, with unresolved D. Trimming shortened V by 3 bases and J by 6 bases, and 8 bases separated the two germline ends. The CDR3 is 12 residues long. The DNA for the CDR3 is TGTGCCAGCAGTTTGGTCGCCGCTGAAGCTTTCTTT. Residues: CASSLVAAEAFF.

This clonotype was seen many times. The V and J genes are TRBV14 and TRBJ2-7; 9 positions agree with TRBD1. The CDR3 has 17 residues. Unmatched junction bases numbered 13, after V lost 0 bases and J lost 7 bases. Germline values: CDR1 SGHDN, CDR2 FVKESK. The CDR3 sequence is CASSQEGVRDRVREQYF. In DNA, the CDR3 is TGTGCCAGCAGCCAAGAAGGGGTCCGGGACAGGGTTCGGGAGCAGTACTTC.

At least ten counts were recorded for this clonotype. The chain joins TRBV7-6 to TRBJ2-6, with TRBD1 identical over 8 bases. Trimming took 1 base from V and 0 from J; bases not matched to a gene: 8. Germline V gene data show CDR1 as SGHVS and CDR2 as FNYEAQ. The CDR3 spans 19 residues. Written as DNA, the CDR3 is TGTGCCAGCAGCTTAGATTCGGGGACAGGATACTCTGGGGCCAACGTCCTGACTTTC. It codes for CASSLDSGTGYSGANVLTF. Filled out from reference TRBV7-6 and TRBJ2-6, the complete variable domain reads GAGVSQSPRYKVTKRGQDVALRCDPISGHVSLYWYRQALGQGPEFLTYFNYEAQQDKSGLPNDRFSAERPEGSISTLTIQRTEQRDSAMYRCASSLDSGTGYSGANVLTFGAGSRLTVL.

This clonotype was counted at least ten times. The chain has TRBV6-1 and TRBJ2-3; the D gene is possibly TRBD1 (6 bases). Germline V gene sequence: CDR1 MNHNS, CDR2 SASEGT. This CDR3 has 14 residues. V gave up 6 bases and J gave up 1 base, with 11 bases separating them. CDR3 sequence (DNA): TGTGCCAGCAGGAGGACAGAACGCACAGATACGCAGTATTTT. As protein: CASRRTERTDTQYF.

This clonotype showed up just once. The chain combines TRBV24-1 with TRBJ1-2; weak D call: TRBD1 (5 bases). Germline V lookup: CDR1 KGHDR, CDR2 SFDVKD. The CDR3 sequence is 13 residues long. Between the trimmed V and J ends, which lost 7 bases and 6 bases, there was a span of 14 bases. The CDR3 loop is CATRRGKGHGYTF. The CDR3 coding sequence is TGTGCCACCAGGAGGGGAAAGGGCCATGGCTACACCTTC.

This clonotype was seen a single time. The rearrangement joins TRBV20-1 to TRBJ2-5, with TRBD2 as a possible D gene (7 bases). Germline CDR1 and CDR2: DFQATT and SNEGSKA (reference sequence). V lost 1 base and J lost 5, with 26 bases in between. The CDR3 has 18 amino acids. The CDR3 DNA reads TGCAGTGCTAGAGCTCCACTTCCGACGGGGGGCCGAGAGGAGACCCAGTACTTC. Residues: CSARAPLPTGGREETQYF.

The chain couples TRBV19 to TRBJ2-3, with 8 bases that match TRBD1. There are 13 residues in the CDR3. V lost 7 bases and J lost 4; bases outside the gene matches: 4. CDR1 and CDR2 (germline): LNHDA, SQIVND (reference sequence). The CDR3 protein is CASKPGGADTQYF. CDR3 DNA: TGTGCCAGTAAACCAGGGGGCGCAGATACGCAGTATTTT.

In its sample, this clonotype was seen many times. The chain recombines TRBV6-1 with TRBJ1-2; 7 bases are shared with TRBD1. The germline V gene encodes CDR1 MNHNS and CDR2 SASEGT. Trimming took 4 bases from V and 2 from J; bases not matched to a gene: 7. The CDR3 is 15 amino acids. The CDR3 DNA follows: TGTGCCAGCAGTGCTGAGGGGGCAGGGAACTATGGCTACACCTTC. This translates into CASSAEGAGNYGYTF.

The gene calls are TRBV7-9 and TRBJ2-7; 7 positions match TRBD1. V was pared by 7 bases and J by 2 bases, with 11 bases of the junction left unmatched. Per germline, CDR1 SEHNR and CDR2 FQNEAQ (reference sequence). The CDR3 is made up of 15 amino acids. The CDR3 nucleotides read TGTGCCAGCAACACCGCCGGGACAGAAACCTACGAGCAGTACTTC. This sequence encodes CASNTAGTETYEQYF.

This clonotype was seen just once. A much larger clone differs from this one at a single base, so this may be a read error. The CDR3 loop is CASRQPGGVSYDQYF. CDR3 nucleotides: TGTGCCAGCAGACAACCAGGGGGGGTCTCCTACGACCAGTACTTC. The rearrangement links TRBV6-1 to TRBJ2-7, with D perhaps given as TRBD1 or TRBD2 (7 bases each). The germline V gene has CDR1 MNHNS and CDR2 SASEGT. The CDR3 sequence is 15 residues long.

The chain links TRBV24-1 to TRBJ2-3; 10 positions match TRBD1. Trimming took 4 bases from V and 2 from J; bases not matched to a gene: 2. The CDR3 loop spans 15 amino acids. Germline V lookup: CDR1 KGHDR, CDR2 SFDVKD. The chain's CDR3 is CATSEGQGFTDTQYF. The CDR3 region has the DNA TGTGCCACCAGTGAGGGACAGGGGTTCACAGATACGCAGTATTTT.

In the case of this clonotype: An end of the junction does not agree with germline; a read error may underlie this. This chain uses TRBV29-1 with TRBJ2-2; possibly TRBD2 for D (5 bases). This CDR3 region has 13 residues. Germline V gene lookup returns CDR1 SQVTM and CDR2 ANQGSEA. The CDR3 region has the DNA TGCAGCGTTGATGGTCCGAGGACCGGGGAGCTGCTTTTT. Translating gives CSVDGPRTGELLF.

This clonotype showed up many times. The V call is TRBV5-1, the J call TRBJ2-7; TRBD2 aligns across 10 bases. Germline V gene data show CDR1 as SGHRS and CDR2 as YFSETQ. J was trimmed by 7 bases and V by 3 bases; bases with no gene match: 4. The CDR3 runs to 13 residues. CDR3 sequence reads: CASSSLAGSEQYF. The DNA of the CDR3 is TGCGCCAGCAGCTCACTAGCGGGGTCAGAGCAGTACTTC.

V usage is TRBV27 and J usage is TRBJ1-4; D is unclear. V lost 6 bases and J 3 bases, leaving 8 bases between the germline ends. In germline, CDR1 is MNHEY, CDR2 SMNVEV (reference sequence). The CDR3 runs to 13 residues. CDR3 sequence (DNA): TGTGCCAGCAGCCACCGGGCTAATGAAAAACTGTTTTTT. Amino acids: CASSHRANEKLFF.

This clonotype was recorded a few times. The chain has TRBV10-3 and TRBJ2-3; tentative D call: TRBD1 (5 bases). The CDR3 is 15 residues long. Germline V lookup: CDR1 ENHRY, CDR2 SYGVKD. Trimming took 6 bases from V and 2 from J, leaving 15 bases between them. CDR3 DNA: TGTGCCATCAGCTGGGGCGGCCTGAACACAGATACGCAGTATTTT. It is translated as CAISWGGLNTDTQYF.

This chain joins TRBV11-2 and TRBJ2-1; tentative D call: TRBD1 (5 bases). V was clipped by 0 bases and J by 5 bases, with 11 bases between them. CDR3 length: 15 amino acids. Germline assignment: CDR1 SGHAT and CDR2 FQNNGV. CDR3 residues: CASSLDRVGNNEQFF. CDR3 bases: TGTGCCAGCAGCTTAGACAGGGTGGGTAACAATGAGCAGTTCTTC.

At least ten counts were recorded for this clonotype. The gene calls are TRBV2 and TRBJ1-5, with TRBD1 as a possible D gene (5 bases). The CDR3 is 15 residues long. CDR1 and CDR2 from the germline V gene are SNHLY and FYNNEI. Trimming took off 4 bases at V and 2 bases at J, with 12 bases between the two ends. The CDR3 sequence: CASSGEGIRNQPQHF. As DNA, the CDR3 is TGTGCCAGCAGTGGGGAGGGGATACGCAATCAGCCCCAGCATTTT.

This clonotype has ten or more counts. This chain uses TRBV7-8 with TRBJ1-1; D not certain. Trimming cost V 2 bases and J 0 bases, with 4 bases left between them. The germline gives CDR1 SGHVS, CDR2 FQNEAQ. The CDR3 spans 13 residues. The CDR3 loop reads CASSLLMNTEAFF. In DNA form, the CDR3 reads TGTGCCAGCAGCTTACTAATGAACACTGAAGCTTTCTTT.

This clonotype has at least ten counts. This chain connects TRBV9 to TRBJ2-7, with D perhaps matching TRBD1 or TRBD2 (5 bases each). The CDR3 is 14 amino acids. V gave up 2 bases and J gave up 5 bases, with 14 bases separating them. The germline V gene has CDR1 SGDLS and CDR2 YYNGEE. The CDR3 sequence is CASSVGASVHEQYF. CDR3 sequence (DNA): TGTGCCAGCAGCGTCGGGGCTTCCGTCCACGAGCAGTACTTC.

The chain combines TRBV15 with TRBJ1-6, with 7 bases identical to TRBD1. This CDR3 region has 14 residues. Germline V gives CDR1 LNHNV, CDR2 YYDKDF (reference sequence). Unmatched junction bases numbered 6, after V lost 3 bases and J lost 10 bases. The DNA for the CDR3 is TGTGCCACCAGCAGTCAGGGGGAAAGATCACCCCTCCACTTT. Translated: CATSSQGERSPLHF. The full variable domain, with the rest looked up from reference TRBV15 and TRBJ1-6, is DAMVIQNPRYQVTQFGKPVTLSCSQTLNHNVMYWYQQKSSQAPKLLFHYYDKDFNNEADTPDNFQSRRPNTSFCFLDIRSPGLGDTAMYLCATSSQGERSPLHFGNGTRLTVT.

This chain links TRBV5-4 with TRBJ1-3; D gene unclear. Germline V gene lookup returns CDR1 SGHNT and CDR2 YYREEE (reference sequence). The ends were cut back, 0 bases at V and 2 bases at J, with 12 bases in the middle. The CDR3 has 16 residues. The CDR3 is CASSLELGVAGNTIYF. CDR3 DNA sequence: TGTGCCAGCAGCTTGGAGTTGGGAGTCGCTGGAAACACCATATATTTT.

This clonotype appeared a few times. This CDR3 is CASSLASGTADTQYF. In DNA form, the CDR3 reads TGTGCCAGCAGCTTAGCTAGCGGGACGGCAGATACGCAGTATTTT. The chain has TRBV7-6 and TRBJ2-3; 8 bases fit TRBD2. The germline CDR1 and CDR2 sequences are SGHVS and FNYEAQ. CDR3 size: 15 residues. V lost 0 bases, J lost 4 bases, and 3 bases stayed unmatched.

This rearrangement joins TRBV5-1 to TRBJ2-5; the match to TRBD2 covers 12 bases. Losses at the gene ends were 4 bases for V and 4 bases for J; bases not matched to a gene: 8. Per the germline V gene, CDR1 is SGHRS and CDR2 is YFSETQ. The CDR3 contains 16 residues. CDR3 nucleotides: TGCGCCAGCAGCCGCCCCCTAGCGGGGGGGGGAGAGACCCAGTACTTC. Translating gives CASSRPLAGGGETQYF.

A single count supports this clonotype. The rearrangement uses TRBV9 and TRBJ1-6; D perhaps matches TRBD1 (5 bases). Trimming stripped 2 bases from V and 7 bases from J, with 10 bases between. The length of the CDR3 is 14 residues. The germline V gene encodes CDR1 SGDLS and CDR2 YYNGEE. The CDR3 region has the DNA TGTGCCAGCAGCGTGACAGAGGGGAATTCACCCCTCCACTTT. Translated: CASSVTEGNSPLHF. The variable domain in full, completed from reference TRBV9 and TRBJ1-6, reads DSGVTQTPKHLITATGQRVTLRCSPRSGDLSVYWYQQSLDQGLQFLIQYYNGEERAKGNILERFSAQQFPDLHSELNLSSLELGDSALYFCASSVTEGNSPLHFGNGTRLTVT.

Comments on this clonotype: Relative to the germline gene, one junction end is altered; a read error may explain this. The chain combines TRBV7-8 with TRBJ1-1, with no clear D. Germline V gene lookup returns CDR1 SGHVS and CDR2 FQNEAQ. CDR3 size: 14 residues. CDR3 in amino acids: CASSATDGNTEVFF. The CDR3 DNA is TGTGCCAGCAGCGCGACGGATGGGAACACTGAAGTTTTCTTT.